These T cell receptor beta chains were read from a single sample in a study of chronic HIV infection and antiretroviral therapy. TCRdb independently ran MiXCR on the 5' RACE reads; one entry per CDR3 protein. The sample contains about 38,000 distinct CDR3 sequences, 7% to 10% of which appear only once. Sequenced: peripheral blood. These receptors were obtained from an adult who had HIV and had not received antiretroviral therapy, or was an uninfected healthy control (not recorded which). Both conserved end residues are part of each CDR3.

j_call v_call cdr3_aa
TRBJ2-5 TRBV10-3 CAISQGATETQYF
TRBJ2-7 TRBV7-9 CASSLLQGAVYEQYF
TRBJ2-7 TRBV29-1 CSVAAGGHEQYF
TRBJ1-5 TRBV29-1 CSVRQGDGQPQHF
TRBJ2-1 TRBV30 CAWSIAAGDSYNEQFF
TRBJ1-5 TRBV28 CASRENREPQHF
TRBJ2-2 TRBV4-2 CASSQDSPGTGELFF
TRBJ1-2 TRBV7-2 CASSLEQGSEGYTF
TRBJ2-7 TRBV28 CASSLTSGTYEQYF
TRBJ2-3 TRBV27 CASSKGDRTYTDTQYF
TRBJ2-1 TRBV10-3 CAISGTGSQQFF
TRBJ1-1 TRBV2 CASSEVQGGEAFF
TRBJ2-3 TRBV27 CASRAGAITDTQYF
TRBJ2-3 TRBV5-1 CASSFDPGQGRTSDTQYF
TRBJ1-1 TRBV3-1 CASSQQGYGTEAFF
TRBJ2-3 TRBV11-1 CASSSRSKGDTQYF
TRBJ2-2 TRBV7-9 CASSLALATGELFF